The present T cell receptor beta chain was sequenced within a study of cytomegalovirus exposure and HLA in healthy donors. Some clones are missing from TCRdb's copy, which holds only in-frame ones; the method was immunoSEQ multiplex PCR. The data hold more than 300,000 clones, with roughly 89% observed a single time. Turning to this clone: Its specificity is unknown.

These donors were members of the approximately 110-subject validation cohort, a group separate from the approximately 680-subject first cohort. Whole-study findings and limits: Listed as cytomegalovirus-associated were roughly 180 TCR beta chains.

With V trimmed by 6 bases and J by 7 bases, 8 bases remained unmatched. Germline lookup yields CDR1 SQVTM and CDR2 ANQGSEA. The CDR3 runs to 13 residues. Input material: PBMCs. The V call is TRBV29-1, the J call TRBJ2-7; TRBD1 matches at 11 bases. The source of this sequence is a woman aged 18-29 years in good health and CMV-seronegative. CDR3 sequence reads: CSVGGQGAKEQYF. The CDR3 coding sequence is TGCAGCGTAGGAGGACAGGGGGCGAAAGAGCAGTACTTC.